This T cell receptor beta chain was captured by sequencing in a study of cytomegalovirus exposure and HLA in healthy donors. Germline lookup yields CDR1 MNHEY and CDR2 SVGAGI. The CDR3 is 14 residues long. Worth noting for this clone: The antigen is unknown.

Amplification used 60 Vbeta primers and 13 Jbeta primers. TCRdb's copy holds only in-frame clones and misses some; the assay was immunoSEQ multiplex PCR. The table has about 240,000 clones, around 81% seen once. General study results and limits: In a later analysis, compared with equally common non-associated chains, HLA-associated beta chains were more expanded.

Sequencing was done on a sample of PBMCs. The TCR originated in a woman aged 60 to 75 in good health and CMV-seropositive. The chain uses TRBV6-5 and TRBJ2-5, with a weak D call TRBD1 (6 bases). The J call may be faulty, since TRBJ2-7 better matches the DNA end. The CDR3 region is CASSSSQGGYEQYF. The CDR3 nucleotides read TGTGCCAGCAGTTCTAGTCAAGGGGGCTACGAGCAGTACTTC.